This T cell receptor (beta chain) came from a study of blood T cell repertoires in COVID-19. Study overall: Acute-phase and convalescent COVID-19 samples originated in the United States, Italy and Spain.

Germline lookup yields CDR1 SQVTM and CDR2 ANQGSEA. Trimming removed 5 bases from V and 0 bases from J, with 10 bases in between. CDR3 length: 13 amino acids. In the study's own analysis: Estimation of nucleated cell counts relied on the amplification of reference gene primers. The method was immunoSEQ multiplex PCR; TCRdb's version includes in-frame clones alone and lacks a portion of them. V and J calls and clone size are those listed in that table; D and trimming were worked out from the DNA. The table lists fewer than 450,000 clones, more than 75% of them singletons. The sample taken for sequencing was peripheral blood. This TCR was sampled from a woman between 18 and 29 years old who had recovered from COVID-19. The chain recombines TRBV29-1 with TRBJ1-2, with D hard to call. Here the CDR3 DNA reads TGCAGCGTTAAGAGCACGACTAACTATGGCTACACCTTC. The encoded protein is CSVKSTTNYGYTF.